The 4 T cell receptor beta chains below all came from one sample that was sequenced in a study of blood T cell repertoires in COVID-19. The assay was immunoSEQ multiplex PCR, and TCRdb's table has in-frame clones only and misses some. In the table there are about 480,000 clones, around 88% of which are singletons. Specimen: peripheral blood. The receptors stem from a woman between 45 and 60 years old with COVID-19, enrolled during active disease.

The chain recombines TRBV19 with TRBJ2-2; 7 bases are shared with TRBD1. In germline, CDR1 is LNHDA, CDR2 SQIVND (reference sequence). CDR3 length: 12 amino acids. V was clipped by 6 bases and J by 7 bases; unmatched bases: 2. This CDR3 reads CASSRQGGELFF. The CDR3 region has the DNA TGTGCCAGTAGCCGACAGGGCGGGGAGCTGTTTTTT.

This clone came up a few times. V usage is TRBV5-1 and J usage is TRBJ1-1; no clear D gene. Germline-derived CDR1 and CDR2 are SGHRS and YFSETQ. V shed 4 bases and J shed 1 base, with 8 bases lying between them. The CDR3 is 13 residues long. In DNA, the CDR3 is TGCGCCAGCAGCATGGACGGGAACACTGAAGCTTTCTTT. Residues: CASSMDGNTEAFF.

The rearrangement uses TRBV5-4 and TRBJ2-1; D perhaps matches TRBD2 (6 bases). The CDR3 is 15 amino acids. CDR1 and CDR2 (germline): SGHNT, YYREEE (reference sequence). The V gene lost 1 base and the J gene lost 10 bases, with 18 bases spanning the gap. CDR3 nucleotides: TGTGCCAGCAGCTTGTCGGTCCTTCGGGCGGGGGAGCAGTTCTTC. It specifies CASSLSVLRAGEQFF.

The J gene is TRBJ2-3, the V gene TRBV6-6; TRBD2 aligns across 7 bases. Trimming removed 2 bases from V and 0 bases from J; junction bases left unmatched: 5. Germline V gives CDR1 MNHNY, CDR2 SVGAGI (reference sequence). The CDR3 spans 16 residues. DNA of the CDR3: TGTGCCAGCAGTTACGATGGGACTACAAGCACAGATACGCAGTATTTT. Translating gives CASSYDGTTSTDTQYF.